A single sample gave rise to the 29 T cell receptor beta chains below, sequenced in a study of spatial heterogeneity in lung cancer. Time point here: sample taken at primary tumor resection. Tumor, nontumor lung or frozen PBMC supplied whole RNA, sequenced without sorting. TCRdb reanalysed the 5' RACE reads using MiXCR and keeps one entry per CDR3 protein. This sample has 50,000 to 65,000 distinct CDR3 sequences; 8% to 9% occur once, and the top ten carry about 15%. The sequencing used PBMCs, collected at surgery. These receptor sequences come from a female donor with early-stage non-small cell lung cancer.

The genes are TRBV3-1 and TRBJ1-1; D unclear. Trimming stripped 1 base from V and 1 base from J, with 4 bases between. CDR3 size: 13 residues. Germline lookup yields CDR1 LGHDT and CDR2 YNNKEL (reference sequence). CDR3 bases: TGTGCCAGCAGCCAAGGGACGAACACTGAAGCTTTCTTT. This sequence encodes CASSQGTNTEAFF.

This clonotype is medium-sized by share. V gene TRBV28 combines with J gene TRBJ2-3, with D possibly matching TRBD1 (5 bases). The CDR3 has 14 amino acids. Germline V gives CDR1 MDHEN, CDR2 SYDVKM. With 1 base removed from V and 2 bases from J, the gap between germline ends came to 7 bases. The CDR3 nucleotides read TGTGCCAGCAGTTTATCCAGGGACACAGATACGCAGTATTTT. This gives the protein CASSLSRDTDTQYF.

This clonotype was observed a handful of times. The rearrangement joins TRBV10-3 to TRBJ1-1; 9 bases map to TRBD1. CDR1 and CDR2 (germline): ENHRY, SYGVKD. This CDR3 spans 13 amino acids. V trimming: 7 bases; J trimming: 7 bases; junction bases outside the gene matches: 7. Written as DNA, the CDR3 is TGTGCCATCAAAAGCGGACAGGGGAGTGAAGCTTTCTTT. It yields the protein CAIKSGQGSEAFF.

This clonotype turned up a few times. The chain links TRBV11-2 to TRBJ1-5; D might be TRBD1 (6 bases). Per germline, CDR1 SGHAT and CDR2 FQNNGV. Trimming took 4 bases from V and 1 from J, leaving 8 bases between them. The length of the CDR3 is 14 residues. The DNA of the CDR3 is TGTGCCAGCAGCTCAGGGGTAAGCAATCAGCCCCAGCATTTT. Translation gives CASSSGVSNQPQHF.

The chain carries TRBV3-1 and TRBJ1-6; D may be TRBD1 (6 bases). Germline CDR1 and CDR2: LGHDT and YNNKEL (reference sequence). V was shortened by 3 bases and J by 5 bases, with 11 bases between the two germline ends. This CDR3 region has 15 residues. CDR3 loop: CASSQTGGNNSPLHF. The CDR3 DNA is TGTGCCAGCAGCCAGACAGGAGGGAATAATTCACCCCTCCACTTT.

V usage is TRBV3-1 and J usage is TRBJ1-5, with unresolved D. V lost 5 bases and J 4 bases, leaving 12 bases between the germline ends. In germline, CDR1 is LGHDT, CDR2 YNNKEL (reference sequence). This CDR3 has 14 amino acids. The CDR3 DNA reads as TGTGCCAGCAGCGCGGGCCCTGAAAATCAGCCCCAGCATTTT. Its protein product is CASSAGPENQPQHF.

With respect to this clonotype: Being one base from a much bigger clone, this may be a read error. J is TRBJ1-3 and V is TRBV29-1, with D possibly being TRBD1 (6 bases). Germline lookup yields CDR1 SQVTM and CDR2 ANQGSEA. The CDR3 extends over 13 amino acids. This chain's CDR3 is CSASGVSGNTLYF. Here the CDR3 DNA reads TGCAGCGCCTCAGGGGTCTCTGGAAACACCCTATATTTT.

Points on this clonotype: Possible read error: a much larger clone is one base away. The conserved phenylalanine or tryptophan is not found at the CDR3 terminus, so this likely reflects a read error. The rearrangement joins TRBV28 to TRBJ1-5; D uncertain. The germline gives CDR1 MDHEN, CDR2 SYDVKM. The CDR3 spans 12 residues. V was cut by 6 bases and J by 1 base, with 4 bases left in between. DNA of the CDR3: TGTGCCAGCAGCCAAAGCAATCAGCCCCAGCATCTT. Translated, it gives CASSQSNQPQHL.

This clonotype is termed medium-sized. This rearrangement joins TRBV27 to TRBJ1-4; 8 nucleotides align to TRBD1. V was pared by 1 base and J by 8 bases, with 0 bases of the junction left unmatched. There are 13 residues in the CDR3. Per the germline V gene, CDR1 is MNHEY and CDR2 is SMNVEV (reference sequence). In nucleotides, the CDR3 is TGTGCCAGCAGTTTATACAGGGGGGAAAAACTGTTTTTT. Translation: CASSLYRGEKLFF.

Ten or more counts support this clonotype. V is TRBV7-8 and J is TRBJ1-2, with D unresolved. Germline V CDR1 and CDR2: SGHVS, FQNEAQ. The V end was cut by 1 base, the J end by 1 base, with 7 bases between. The CDR3 length is 14 residues. For the CDR3, the DNA is TGTGCCAGCAGCTTAGACGCAGTTAACTATGGCTACACCTTC. Translating gives CASSLDAVNYGYTF. Full variable domain (outside the CDR3, taken from reference TRBV7-8 and TRBJ1-2): GAGVSQSPRYKVAKRGQDVALRCDPISGHVSLFWYQQALGQGPEFLTYFQNEAQLDKSGLPSDRFFAERPEGSVSTLKIQRTQQEDSAVYLCASSLDAVNYGYTFGSGTRLTVV.

The table lists this clonotype with a few counts. This chain joins TRBV9 and TRBJ1-1, with a possible D match to TRBD1 (6 bases). Germline loops: CDR1 SGDLS, CDR2 YYNGEE. Trimming took off 0 bases at V and 2 bases at J, with 23 bases between the two ends. The CDR3 runs to 19 residues. This CDR3 reads CASSVGGWPDRSSNTEAFF. The CDR3 DNA follows: TGTGCCAGCAGCGTAGGAGGGTGGCCCGACAGGAGTTCTAACACTGAAGCTTTCTTT.

The genes are TRBV6-1 and TRBJ2-1; 9 bases are a match to TRBD1. Trimming cost V 4 bases and J 4 bases; bases outside gene matches: 5. The CDR3 consists of 15 residues. From germline, CDR1 is MNHNS and CDR2 SASEGT. DNA for the CDR3: TGTGCCAGCAGTGCGGGACAGGGCCGTTACAATGAGCAGTTCTTC. Protein product: CASSAGQGRYNEQFF.

The sample holds a few counts of this clonotype. This chain uses TRBV20-1 with TRBJ2-7, with 11 bases identical to TRBD2. The germline V gene has CDR1 DFQATT and CDR2 SNEGSKA (reference sequence). The CDR3 spans 14 residues. J gave up 3 bases and V 0 bases, and 1 base lay outside the gene matches. The CDR3 region is CSARDGTSGYEQYF. The CDR3 DNA reads TGCAGTGCTAGAGATGGGACTAGCGGCTACGAGCAGTACTTC.

The chain uses TRBV10-3 and TRBJ2-2, with D possibly being TRBD2 (5 bases). This CDR3 comprises 12 residues. V lost 8 bases to trimming and J lost 5 bases, with 9 bases between them. The germline V gene encodes CDR1 ENHRY and CDR2 SYGVKD. The CDR3 bases are TGTGCCATCCTCGAGGGTACCGGGGAGCTGTTTTTT. Translation gives CAILEGTGELFF.

V usage is TRBV4-1 and J usage is TRBJ1-1; no clear D. This CDR3 spans 15 amino acids. The germline V and J ends were trimmed by 0 bases and 3 bases, with 11 bases remaining between them. CDR1 MGHRA and CDR2 YSYEKL come from the germline V gene. The CDR3 nucleotides are TGCGCCAGCAGCCAAGATTGGCGCGGGGACACTGAAGCTTTCTTT. This gives the protein CASSQDWRGDTEAFF.

This clonotype was seen ten or more times. A read error may account for a junction end that differs from germline. This sequence joins TRBV5-5 and TRBJ1-1; D perhaps matches TRBD1 (6 bases). The CDR3 covers 11 residues. Germline CDR1 and CDR2: SGHKS and YYEKEE (reference sequence). CDR3 amino acids: CASSGRTARAF. CDR3 sequence (DNA): TGTGCCAGCAGCGGCCGGACAGCCCGTGCCTTT.

This clonotype was counted many times. The V and J genes are TRBV12-3 or TRBV12-4 and TRBJ1-2, with 9 nucleotides matching TRBD1. This CDR3 contains 13 residues. The V and J ends lost 3 bases and 4 bases, in that order; junction bases with no gene match: 0. The chain's CDR3 is CASSLDRGYGYTF. The CDR3 bases are TGTGCCAGCAGTTTGGACAGGGGCTATGGCTACACCTTC.

This clonotype was seen at least ten times. The gene calls are TRBV20-1 and TRBJ2-2; D is possibly TRBD2 (5 bases). The ends were cut back, 5 bases at V and 4 bases at J, with 17 bases in the middle. CDR1 DFQATT and CDR2 SNEGSKA come from the germline V gene (reference sequence). This CDR3 is built from 15 residues. Here the CDR3 DNA reads TGCAGTGCTCCCTCGAGGGAGATCTTCACCGGGGAGCTGTTTTTT. This sequence encodes CSAPSREIFTGELFF.

This clonotype was counted between two and nine times. This chain joins TRBV27 and TRBJ2-1; 11 bases align to TRBD2. Germline assignment: CDR1 MNHEY and CDR2 SMNVEV (reference sequence). V dropped 0 bases and J dropped 8; count of bases not matched to a gene: 9. CDR3 length equals 17 residues. CDR3 coding DNA: TGTGCCAGCAGTTTATCACTAGCGGGGGCCGCGGGGGATGAGCAGTTCTTC. Translating it yields CASSLSLAGAAGDEQFF.

This clonotype was counted between two and nine times. The J gene is TRBJ2-7, the V gene TRBV20-1; tentative D call: TRBD2 (5 bases). This CDR3 has 12 residues. Germline assignment: CDR1 DFQATT and CDR2 SNEGSKA (reference sequence). V lost 3 bases and J 6 bases, leaving 12 bases between the germline ends. CDR3 DNA sequence: TGCAGTGCTAGTATGGCTAGCCCCGAGCAGTACTTC. The encoded protein is CSASMASPEQYF.

Regarding this clonotype: A read error may be the cause here, since a much bigger clone is one base away. It is likely a read error, because the conserved phenylalanine at the end of the CDR3 is missing. The rearrangement links TRBV5-1 to TRBJ2-1; D remains unclear. In germline, CDR1 is SGHRS, CDR2 YFSETQ. The CDR3 extends over 11 amino acids. V lost 2 bases and J lost 5, with 2 bases in between. The CDR3 sequence: CASSFDNEQFI. The DNA for the CDR3 is TGCGCCAGCAGCTTCGACAATGAGCAGTTCATC.

This clonotype has ten or more counts. The J gene is TRBJ1-5, the V gene TRBV20-1; possible D gene TRBD1, 5 bases. Between the trimmed V and J ends, which lost 5 bases and 0 bases, there was a span of 11 bases. This CDR3 is built from 14 residues. Germline CDR1 DFQATT, CDR2 SNEGSKA (reference sequence). Here the CDR3 DNA reads TGCAGTGCTCCCCACGGGGGTAGCAATCAGCCCCAGCATTTT. It translates to CSAPHGGSNQPQHF.

This clonotype appeared many times. V is TRBV7-9 and J is TRBJ2-7; D remains ambiguous. CDR3 length: 10 amino acids. CDR1 is SEHNR, CDR2 FQNEAQ, per germline (reference sequence). Written as DNA, the CDR3 is TGTACCTCGGCCTCCTACGAGCAGTACTTC. It yields the protein CTSASYEQYF.

The chain is built from TRBV3-1 and TRBJ2-2, with 12 bases that match TRBD2. Germline V lookup: CDR1 LGHDT, CDR2 YNNKEL (reference sequence). The CDR3 consists of 15 residues. The trim removed 5 bases at V and 3 bases at J, leaving 1 base unmatched. CDR3: CASSGLAGHTGELFF. The CDR3 region has the DNA TGTGCCAGCAGCGGACTAGCGGGACACACCGGGGAGCTGTTTTTT.

This clonotype qualifies as medium-sized. V gene TRBV7-9 combines with J gene TRBJ2-1, with 8 bases identical to TRBD2. The CDR3 extends over 15 amino acids. Germline V gives CDR1 SEHNR, CDR2 FQNEAQ (reference sequence). The J segment lost 5 bases and the V segment lost 5 bases, leaving 8 bases of the junction unmatched. Written as DNA, the CDR3 is TGTGCCAGCAGCAGAAGCGGGGGTCTGAACAATGAGCAGTTCTTC. Amino acids: CASSRSGGLNNEQFF.

This clonotype came up many times. V gene TRBV24-1 combines with J gene TRBJ2-1; 8 bases are a match to TRBD1. Germline values: CDR1 KGHDR, CDR2 SFDVKD. V lost 4 bases to trimming and J lost 8 bases; unmatched junction nucleotides: 6. This CDR3 spans 14 amino acids. CDR3 residues: CATSDPRGQDEQFF. The CDR3 coding sequence is TGTGCCACCAGTGACCCCAGGGGGCAGGATGAGCAGTTCTTC.

This rearrangement joins TRBV14 to TRBJ1-2; no clear D. Germline assignment: CDR1 SGHDN and CDR2 FVKESK. V lost 2 bases, J lost 4 bases, and 11 bases lay in between. The CDR3 length is 14 residues. CDR3 sequence (DNA): TGTGCCAGCAGCCAACAGGAGGACGGCTATGGCTACACCTTC. Amino acids: CASSQQEDGYGYTF.

In this sample, this clonotype turned up many times. The rearrangement links TRBV12-3 or TRBV12-4 to TRBJ1-5; D is unresolved. The germline V and J ends were trimmed by 0 bases and 0 bases, with 3 bases remaining between them. There are 14 residues in the CDR3. The CDR3 nucleotides are TGTGCCAGCAGTTTAGCAGATAGCAATCAGCCCCAGCATTTT. This translates into CASSLADSNQPQHF.

This clonotype was seen at least ten times. V usage is TRBV25-1 and J usage is TRBJ1-5, with 8 bases lining up with TRBD1. The junction had 7 bases not matched to a gene; V was cut back by 5 bases and J by 4 bases. The CDR3 spans 15 residues. CDR1 is MGHDK, CDR2 SYGVNS, per germline. CDR3 region: CASSPTGGRNQPQHF. The CDR3 nucleotides read TGTGCCAGCAGTCCCACAGGGGGGAGAAATCAGCCCCAGCATTTT.